This T cell receptor (beta chain) was sequenced for a study of cytomegalovirus exposure and HLA in healthy donors. The PCR made use of 60 Vbeta and 13 Jbeta primers. Some clones are missing from TCRdb's copy, which holds only in-frame ones; the method was immunoSEQ multiplex PCR. The table includes around 40,000 clones, roughly 69% detected once. Findings of the study overall: Most TCR sequences were uncommon, yet certain public TCRs appeared in many donors.

About this clone itself: Its antigen is as yet unknown.

The junction had 6 bases not matched to a gene; V was cut back by 4 bases and J by 4 bases. Germline V lookup: CDR1 SQVTM, CDR2 ANQGSEA. The CDR3 has 13 amino acids. What was sequenced was PBMCs. This TCR was recovered from a woman aged 25-40 years in good health and CMV-seronegative. The V and J genes are TRBV29-1 and TRBJ1-1; TRBD1 aligns across 7 bases. CDR3 nucleotide sequence: TGCAGCGTTGGGACAGGTGGAGCCACTGAAGCTTTCTTT. It encodes CSVGTGGATEAFF. The variable domain in full, with the rest retrieved from reference TRBV29-1 and TRBJ1-1, is SAVISQKPSRDICQRGTSLTIQCQVDSQVTMMFWYRQQPGQSLTLIATANQGSEATYESGFVIDKFPISRPNLTFSTLTVSNMSPEDSSIYLCSVGTGGATEAFFGQGTRLTVV.